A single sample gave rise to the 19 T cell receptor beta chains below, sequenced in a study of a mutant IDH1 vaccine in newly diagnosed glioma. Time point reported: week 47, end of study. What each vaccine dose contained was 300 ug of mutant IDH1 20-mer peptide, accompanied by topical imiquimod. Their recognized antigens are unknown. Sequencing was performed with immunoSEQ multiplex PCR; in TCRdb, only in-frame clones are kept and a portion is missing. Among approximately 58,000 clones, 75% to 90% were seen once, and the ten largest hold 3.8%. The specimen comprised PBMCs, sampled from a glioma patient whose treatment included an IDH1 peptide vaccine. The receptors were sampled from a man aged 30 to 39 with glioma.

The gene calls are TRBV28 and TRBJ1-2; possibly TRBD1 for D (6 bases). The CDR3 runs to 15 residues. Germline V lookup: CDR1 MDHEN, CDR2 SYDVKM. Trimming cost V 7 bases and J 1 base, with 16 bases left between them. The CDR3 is CASILNGGINYGYTF. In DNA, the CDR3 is TGTGCCAGCATCCTAAATGGGGGCATTAACTATGGCTACACCTTC.

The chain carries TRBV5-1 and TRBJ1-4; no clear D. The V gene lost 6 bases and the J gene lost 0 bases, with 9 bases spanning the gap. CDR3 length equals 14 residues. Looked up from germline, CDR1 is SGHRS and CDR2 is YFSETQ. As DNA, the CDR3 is TGCGCCAGCACCCACGGAGCAACTAATGAAAAACTGTTTTTT. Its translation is CASTHGATNEKLFF.

As DNA, the CDR3 is TGTGCCAGCAGCGTAGGAGGGCGGGGGACCGGGGAGCTGTTTTTT. Protein product: CASSVGGRGTGELFF. This chain links TRBV9 with TRBJ2-2, with 7 bases identical to TRBD2. Unmatched junction bases numbered 4, after V lost 0 bases and J lost 5 bases. The CDR3 length is 15 residues. From germline, CDR1 is SGDLS and CDR2 YYNGEE.

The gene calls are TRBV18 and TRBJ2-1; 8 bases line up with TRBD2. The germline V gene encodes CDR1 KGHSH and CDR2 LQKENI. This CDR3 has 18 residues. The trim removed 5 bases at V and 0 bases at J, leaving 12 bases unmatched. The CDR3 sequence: CASSVMAGGISSYNEQFF. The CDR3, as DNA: TGTGCCAGCTCAGTTATGGCGGGGGGAATTAGCTCCTACAATGAGCAGTTCTTC.

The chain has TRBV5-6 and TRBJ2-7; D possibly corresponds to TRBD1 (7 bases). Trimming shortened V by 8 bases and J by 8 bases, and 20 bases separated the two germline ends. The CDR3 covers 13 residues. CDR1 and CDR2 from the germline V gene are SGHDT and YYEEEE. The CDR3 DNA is TGTGCCAGTCGCGGGACAGCGGGTTCGCAGCAGTACTTC. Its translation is CASRGTAGSQQYF.

The CDR3 region is CAWVPGGDFGNTEAFF. The CDR3 region has the DNA TGTGCCTGGGTCCCGGGAGGTGATTTTGGGAACACTGAAGCTTTCTTT. V is TRBV30 and J is TRBJ1-1; D unclear. The CDR3 is made up of 16 amino acids. Germline CDR1 reads GTSNPN; CDR2 reads SVGIG (reference sequence). The ends were cut back, 5 bases at V and 1 base at J, with 20 bases in the middle.

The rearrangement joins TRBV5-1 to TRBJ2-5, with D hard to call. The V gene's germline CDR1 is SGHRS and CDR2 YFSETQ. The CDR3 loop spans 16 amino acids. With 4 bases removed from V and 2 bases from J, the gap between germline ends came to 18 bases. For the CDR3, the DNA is TGCGCCAGCAGCCCTGGGGTACATACCCAACAAGAGACCCAGTACTTC. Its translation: CASSPGVHTQQETQYF.

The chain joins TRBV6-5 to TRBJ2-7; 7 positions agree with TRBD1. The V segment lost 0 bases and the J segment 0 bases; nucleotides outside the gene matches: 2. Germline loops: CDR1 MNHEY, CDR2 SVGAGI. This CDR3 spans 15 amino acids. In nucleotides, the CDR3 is TGTGCCAGCAGTTACTCGGGGGACAGCTCCTACGAGCAGTACTTC. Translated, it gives CASSYSGDSSYEQYF.

The CDR3 DNA is TGTGCTAGTGGACAGAGCCTAGGGAATGAGCAGTTCTTC. Encoded protein: CASGQSLGNEQFF. The V and J genes are TRBV12-5 and TRBJ2-1; D not resolved. This CDR3 comprises 13 residues. V lost 6 bases, J lost 7 bases, and 13 bases lay in between. Germline lookup yields CDR1 LGHNT and CDR2 FRNRAP.

The CDR3 DNA follows: TGTGCCTGGAAGTCATGGAGAGCTGGAAACACCATATATTTT. This sequence encodes CAWKSWRAGNTIYF. This chain uses TRBV30 with TRBJ1-3; D uncertain. The CDR3 runs 14 residues. V was shortened by 4 bases and J by 2 bases, with 12 bases between the two germline ends. CDR1 is GTSNPN and CDR2 is SVGIG in the germline V gene (reference sequence).

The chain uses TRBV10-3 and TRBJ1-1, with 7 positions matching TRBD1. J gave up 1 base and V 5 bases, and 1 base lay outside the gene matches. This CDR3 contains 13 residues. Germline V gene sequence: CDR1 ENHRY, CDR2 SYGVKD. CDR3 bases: TGTGCCATCAGTCGGACAGGGAACACTGAAGCTTTCTTT. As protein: CAISRTGNTEAFF.

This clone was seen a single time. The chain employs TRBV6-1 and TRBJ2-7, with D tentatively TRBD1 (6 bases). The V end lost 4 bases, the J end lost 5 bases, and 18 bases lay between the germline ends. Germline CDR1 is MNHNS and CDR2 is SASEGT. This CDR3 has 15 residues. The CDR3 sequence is CASSVLGGQADEQYF. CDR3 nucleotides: TGTGCCAGCAGTGTCCTTGGGGGCCAGGCCGACGAGCAGTACTTC.

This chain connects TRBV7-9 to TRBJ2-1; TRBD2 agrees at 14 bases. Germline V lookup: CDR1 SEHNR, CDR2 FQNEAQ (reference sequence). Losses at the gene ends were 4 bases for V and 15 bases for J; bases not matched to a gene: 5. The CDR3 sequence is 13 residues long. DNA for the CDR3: TGTGCCAGCAGCTCAGGACTAGCGGGGGGCGTGTTCTTC. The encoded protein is CASSSGLAGGVFF.

CDR3 in amino acids: CATSGVAGTGGEKSYEQYF. The DNA for the CDR3 is TGTGCCACCAGCGGTGTAGCCGGGACAGGGGGCGAGAAAAGCTACGAGCAGTACTTC. The chain carries TRBV15 and TRBJ2-7, with 12 bases identical to TRBD1. V lost 5 bases, J lost 3 bases, and 17 bases stayed unmatched. The CDR3 spans 19 residues. Germline CDR1 is LNHNV and CDR2 is YYDKDF (reference sequence).

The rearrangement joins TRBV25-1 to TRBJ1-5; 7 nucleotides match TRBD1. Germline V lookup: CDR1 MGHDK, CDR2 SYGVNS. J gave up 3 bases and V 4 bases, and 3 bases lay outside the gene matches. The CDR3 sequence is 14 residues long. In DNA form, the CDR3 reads TGTGCCAGCAGTGCCAGGGGGAACAATCAGCCCCAGCATTTT. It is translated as CASSARGNNQPQHF.

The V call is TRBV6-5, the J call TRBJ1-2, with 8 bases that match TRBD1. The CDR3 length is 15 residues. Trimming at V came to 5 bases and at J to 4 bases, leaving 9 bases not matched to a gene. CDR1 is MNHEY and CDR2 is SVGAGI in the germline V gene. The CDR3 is CASSIGQGTFYGYTF. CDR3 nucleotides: TGTGCCAGCAGTATAGGACAGGGTACTTTCTATGGCTACACCTTC.

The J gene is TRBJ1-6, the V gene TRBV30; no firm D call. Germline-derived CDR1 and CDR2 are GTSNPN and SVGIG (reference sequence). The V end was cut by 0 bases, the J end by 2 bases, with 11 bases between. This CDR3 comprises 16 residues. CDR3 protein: CAWSVGGLPYNSPLHF. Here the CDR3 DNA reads TGTGCCTGGAGTGTAGGAGGGCTGCCCTATAATTCACCCCTCCACTTT. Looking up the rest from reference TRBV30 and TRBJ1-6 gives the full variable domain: SQTIHQWPATLVQPVGSPLSLECTVEGTSNPNLYWYRQAAGRGLQLLFYSVGIGQISSEVPQNLSASRPQDRQFILSSKKLLLSDSGFYLCAWSVGGLPYNSPLHFGNGTRLTVT.

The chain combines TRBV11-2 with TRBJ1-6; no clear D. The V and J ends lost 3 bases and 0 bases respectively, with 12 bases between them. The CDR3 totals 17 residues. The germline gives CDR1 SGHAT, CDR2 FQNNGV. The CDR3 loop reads CASSFLGRSSYNSPLHF. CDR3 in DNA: TGTGCCAGCAGCTTCCTAGGACGCAGCTCCTATAATTCACCCCTCCACTTT.

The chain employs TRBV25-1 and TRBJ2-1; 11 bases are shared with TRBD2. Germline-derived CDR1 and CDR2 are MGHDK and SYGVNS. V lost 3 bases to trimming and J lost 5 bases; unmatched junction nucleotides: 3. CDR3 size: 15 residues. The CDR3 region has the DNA TGTGCCAGCAGTGAGTTACTAGCGGGGGACAATGAGCAGTTCTTC. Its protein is CASSELLAGDNEQFF.